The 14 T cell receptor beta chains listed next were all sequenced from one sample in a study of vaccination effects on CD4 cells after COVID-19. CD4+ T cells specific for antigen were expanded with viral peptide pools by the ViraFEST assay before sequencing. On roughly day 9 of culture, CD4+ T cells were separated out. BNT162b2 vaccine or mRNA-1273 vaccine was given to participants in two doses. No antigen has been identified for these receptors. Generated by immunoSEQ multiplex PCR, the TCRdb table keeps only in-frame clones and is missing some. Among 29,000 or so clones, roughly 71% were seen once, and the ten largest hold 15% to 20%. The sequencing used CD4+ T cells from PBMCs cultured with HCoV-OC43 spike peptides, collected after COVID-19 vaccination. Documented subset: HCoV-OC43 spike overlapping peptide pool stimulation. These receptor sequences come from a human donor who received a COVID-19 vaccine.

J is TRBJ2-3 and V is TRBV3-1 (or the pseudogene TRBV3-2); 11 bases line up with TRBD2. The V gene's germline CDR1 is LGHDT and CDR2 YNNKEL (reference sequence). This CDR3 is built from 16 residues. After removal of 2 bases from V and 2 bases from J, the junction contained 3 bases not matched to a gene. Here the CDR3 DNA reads TGTGCCAGCAGCCAAACTAGCGGGGGCTTCACAGATACGCAGTATTTT. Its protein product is CASSQTSGGFTDTQYF.

The CDR3 sequence is CASSRLTSGGSYEQYF. For the CDR3, the DNA is TGTGCCAGCTCACGGTTGACTAGCGGGGGGTCCTACGAGCAGTACTTC. This chain connects TRBV18 to TRBJ2-7; 13 bases agree with TRBD2. The germline CDR1 and CDR2 sequences are KGHSH and LQKENI. CDR3 length: 16 amino acids. With 4 bases clipped from V and 1 base from J, the junction kept 4 bases outside the gene matches.

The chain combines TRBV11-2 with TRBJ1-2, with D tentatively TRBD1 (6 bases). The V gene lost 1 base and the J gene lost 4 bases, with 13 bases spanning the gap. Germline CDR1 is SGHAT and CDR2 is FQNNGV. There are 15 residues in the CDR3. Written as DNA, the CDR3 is TGTGCCAGCAGCTTAGCGGGGGGCGGGGGCTATGGCTACACCTTC. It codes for CASSLAGGGGYGYTF.

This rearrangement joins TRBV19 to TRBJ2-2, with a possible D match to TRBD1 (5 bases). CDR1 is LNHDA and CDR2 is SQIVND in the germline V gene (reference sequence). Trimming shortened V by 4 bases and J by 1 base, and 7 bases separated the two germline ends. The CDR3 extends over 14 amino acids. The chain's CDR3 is CASSRQGNTGELFF. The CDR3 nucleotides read TGTGCCAGTAGTAGGCAGGGGAACACCGGGGAGCTGTTTTTT.

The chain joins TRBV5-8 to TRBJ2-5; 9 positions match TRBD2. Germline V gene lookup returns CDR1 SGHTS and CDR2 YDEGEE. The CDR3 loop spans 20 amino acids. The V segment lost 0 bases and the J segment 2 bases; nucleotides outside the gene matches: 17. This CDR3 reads CASSLDLASGIIGRQETQYF. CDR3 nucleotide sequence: TGTGCCAGCAGCTTGGATCTGGCTAGCGGGATTATTGGAAGACAAGAGACCCAGTACTTC.

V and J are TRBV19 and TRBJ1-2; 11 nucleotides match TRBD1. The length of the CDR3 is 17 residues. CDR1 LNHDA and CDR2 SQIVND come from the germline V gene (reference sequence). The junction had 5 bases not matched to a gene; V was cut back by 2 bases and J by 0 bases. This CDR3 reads CASSITGQGATNYGYTF. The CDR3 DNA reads TGTGCCAGTAGTATAACTGGACAGGGGGCTACTAACTATGGCTACACCTTC. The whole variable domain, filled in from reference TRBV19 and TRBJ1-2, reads DGGITQSPKYLFRKEGQNVTLSCEQNLNHDAMYWYRQDPGQGLRLIYYSQIVNDFQKGDIAEGYSVSREKKESFPLTVTSAQKNPTAFYLCASSITGQGATNYGYTFGSGTRLTVV.

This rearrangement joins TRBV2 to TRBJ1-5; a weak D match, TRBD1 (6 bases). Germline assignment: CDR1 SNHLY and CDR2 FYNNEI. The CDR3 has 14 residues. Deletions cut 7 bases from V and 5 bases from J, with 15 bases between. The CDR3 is CASTLDRHDQPQHF. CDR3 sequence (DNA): TGTGCCAGCACCCTAGACAGGCATGATCAGCCCCAGCATTTT.

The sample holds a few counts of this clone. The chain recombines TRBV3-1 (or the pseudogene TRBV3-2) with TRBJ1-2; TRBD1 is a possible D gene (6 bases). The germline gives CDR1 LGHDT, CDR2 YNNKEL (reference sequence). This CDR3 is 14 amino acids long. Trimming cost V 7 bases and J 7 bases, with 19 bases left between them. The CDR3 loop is CASTTSRGVGGYTF. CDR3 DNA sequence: TGTGCCAGCACCACCTCCAGGGGTGTTGGTGGCTACACCTTC.

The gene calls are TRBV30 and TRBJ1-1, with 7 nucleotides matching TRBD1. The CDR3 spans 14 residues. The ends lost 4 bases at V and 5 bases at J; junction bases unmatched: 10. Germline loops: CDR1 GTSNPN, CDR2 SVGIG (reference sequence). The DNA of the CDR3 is TGTGCCTGGACGAGGGGGCCATTAAGGACTGAAGCTTTCTTT. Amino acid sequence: CAWTRGPLRTEAFF.

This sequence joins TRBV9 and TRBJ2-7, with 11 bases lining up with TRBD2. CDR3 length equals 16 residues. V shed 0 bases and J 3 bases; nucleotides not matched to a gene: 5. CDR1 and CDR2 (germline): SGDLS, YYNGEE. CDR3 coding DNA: TGTGCCAGCAGCGTAGCTGGGACTAGCGGTTACTACGAGCAGTACTTC. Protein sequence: CASSVAGTSGYYEQYF. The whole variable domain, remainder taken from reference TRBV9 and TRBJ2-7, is DSGVTQTPKHLITATGQRVTLRCSPRSGDLSVYWYQQSLDQGLQFLIQYYNGEERAKGNILERFSAQQFPDLHSELNLSSLELGDSALYFCASSVAGTSGYYEQYFGPGTRLTVT.

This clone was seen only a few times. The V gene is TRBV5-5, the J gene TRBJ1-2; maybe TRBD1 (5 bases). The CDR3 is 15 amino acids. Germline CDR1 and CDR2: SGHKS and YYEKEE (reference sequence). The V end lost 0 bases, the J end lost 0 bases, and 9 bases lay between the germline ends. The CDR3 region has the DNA TGTGCCAGCAGCTTGGCAGACAGCCCTAACTATGGCTACACCTTC. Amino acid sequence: CASSLADSPNYGYTF. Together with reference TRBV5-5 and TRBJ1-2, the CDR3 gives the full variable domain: DAGVTQSPTHLIKTRGQQVTLRCSPISGHKSVSWYQQVLGQGPQFIFQYYEKEERGRGNFPDRFSARQFPNYSSELNVNALLLGDSALYLCASSLADSPNYGYTFGSGTRLTVV.

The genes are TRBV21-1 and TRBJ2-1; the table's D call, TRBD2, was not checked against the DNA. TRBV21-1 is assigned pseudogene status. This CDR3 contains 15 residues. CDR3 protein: CASSKPRGSYNEQFF. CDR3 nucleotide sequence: TGTGCCAGCAGCAAACCAAGAGGGTCCTACAATGAGCAGTTCTTC.

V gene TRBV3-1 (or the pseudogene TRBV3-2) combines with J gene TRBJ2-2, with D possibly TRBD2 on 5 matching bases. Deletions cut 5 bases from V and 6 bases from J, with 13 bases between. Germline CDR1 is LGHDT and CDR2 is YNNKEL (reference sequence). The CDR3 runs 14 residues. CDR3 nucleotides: TGTGCCAGCAGCGGTGGACTGAGCCCCGGGGAGCTGTTTTTT. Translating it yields CASSGGLSPGELFF.

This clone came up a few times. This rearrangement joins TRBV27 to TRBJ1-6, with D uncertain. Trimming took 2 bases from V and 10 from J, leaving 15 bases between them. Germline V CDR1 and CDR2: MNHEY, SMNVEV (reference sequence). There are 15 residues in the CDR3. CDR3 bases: TGTGCCAGCAGTTTAGGCCGGGCTCCCGAGTCACCCCTCCACTTT. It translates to CASSLGRAPESPLHF.